These T cell receptor beta chains were read from a single sample in a study of regulatory T cells in long-lasting Graves disease. MiXCR, applied by TCRdb to the multiplex PCR reads, yields one record per CDR3 protein. Here the sample spans roughly 420,000 distinct CDR3 sequences, around 15% being singletons. These sequences were also reported in another study, on T cells in Graves' hyperthyroidism and ophthalmopathy.

This specimen consisted of peripheral blood mononuclear cells (PBMCs), obtained at new diagnosis, from a patient treated with antithyroid drugs. The receptors originated from a woman aged 25 to 39 with Graves disease. Each CDR3 is given with its conserved first and last residue. The order of the fields is J gene, D gene, clone size, V gene, CDR3 length, CDR3 protein, CDR3 DNA. D genes are given only for firm matches. For some rows the clone size is stated as once, few or many, or as a class when expanded; others skip it.

J gene: TRBJ1-2; D gene: NA; clone size: many; V gene: TRBV28; CDR3 length: 15; CDR3 protein: CASRPNPAIYYGYTF; CDR3 DNA: TGTGCCAGCAGGCCCAACCCCGCAATCTACTATGGCTACACCTTC
J gene: TRBJ1-2; D gene: NA; clone size: many; V gene: TRBV18; CDR3 length: 13; CDR3 protein: CASQLGVNYGYTF; CDR3 DNA: TGTGCCAGCCAACTCGGGGTTAACTATGGCTACACCTTC
J gene: TRBJ2-7; D gene: NA; clone size: NA; V gene: TRBV3-1; CDR3 length: 12; CDR3 protein: CASSRAGREQYF; CDR3 DNA: TGTGCCAGCAGCCGAGCAGGACGCGAGCAGTACTTC
J gene: TRBJ2-5; D gene: NA; clone size: few; V gene: TRBV4-1; CDR3 length: 14; CDR3 protein: CASSQGGGGETQYF; CDR3 DNA: TGCGCCAGCAGCCAAGGGGGAGGGGGAGAGACCCAGTACTTC
J gene: TRBJ2-7; D gene: TRBD1; clone size: many; V gene: TRBV5-1; CDR3 length: 14; CDR3 protein: CASSWGQGAYEQYF; CDR3 DNA: TGCGCCAGCAGCTGGGGACAGGGGGCATACGAGCAGTACTTC
J gene: TRBJ2-2; D gene: NA; clone size: NA; V gene: TRBV12-3/TRBV12-4; CDR3 length: 11; CDR3 protein: CASAYSGELFF; CDR3 DNA: TGTGCCAGCGCGTACTCCGGGGAGCTGTTTTTT
J gene: TRBJ2-1; D gene: TRBD2; clone size: many; V gene: TRBV11-1; CDR3 length: 16; CDR3 protein: CASSLEGLASYNEQFF; CDR3 DNA: TGTGCCAGCAGCTTAGAGGGACTAGCTTCCTACAATGAGCAGTTCTTC
J gene: TRBJ2-1; D gene: NA; clone size: many; V gene: TRBV11-2; CDR3 length: 10; CDR3 protein: CASSGPFRFF; CDR3 DNA: TGTGCCAGCAGCGGACCCTTCCGGTTCTTC
J gene: TRBJ1-1; D gene: TRBD1; clone size: NA; V gene: TRBV25-1; CDR3 length: 16; CDR3 protein: CASSESPGQGHTEAFF; CDR3 DNA: TGTGCCAGCAGTGAATCCCCAGGACAGGGGCACACTGAAGCTTTCTTT
J gene: TRBJ2-7; D gene: NA; clone size: many; V gene: TRBV20-1; CDR3 length: 12; CDR3 protein: CSARESWYEQYF; CDR3 DNA: TGCAGTGCTAGAGAAAGCTGGTACGAGCAGTACTTC
J gene: TRBJ1-3; D gene: NA; clone size: few; V gene: TRBV7-6; CDR3 length: 17; CDR3 protein: CASSLVTLRASGNTIYF; CDR3 DNA: TGTGCCAGCAGCTTAGTCACCCTTCGGGCGTCTGGAAACACCATATATTTT
J gene: TRBJ2-3; D gene: NA; clone size: NA; V gene: TRBV7-9; CDR3 length: 14; CDR3 protein: CASSSDQSTDTQYF; CDR3 DNA: TGTGCCAGCAGCTCGGATCAAAGCACAGATACGCAGTATTTT
J gene: TRBJ2-1; D gene: NA; clone size: many; V gene: TRBV12-5; CDR3 length: 15; CDR3 protein: CASGRGTGSRDEQFF; CDR3 DNA: TGTGCTAGTGGTCGGGGTACCGGGAGTCGAGATGAGCAGTTCTTC
J gene: TRBJ2-2; D gene: NA; clone size: NA; V gene: TRBV5-1; CDR3 length: 15; CDR3 protein: CASSLAETGTGELFF; CDR3 DNA: TGCGCCAGCAGCTTGGCCGAAACAGGGACCGGGGAGCTGTTTTTT
J gene: TRBJ2-5; D gene: TRBD2; clone size: many; V gene: TRBV24-1; CDR3 length: 15; CDR3 protein: CATSELLAGDETQYF; CDR3 DNA: TGTGCCACCAGTGAACTCCTAGCGGGAGACGAGACCCAGTACTTC
J gene: TRBJ1-3; D gene: TRBD1; clone size: few; V gene: TRBV9; CDR3 length: 16; CDR3 protein: CASSVEGQASGNTIYF; CDR3 DNA: TGTGCCAGCAGCGTAGAGGGACAGGCCTCTGGAAACACCATATATTTT
J gene: TRBJ1-1; D gene: NA; clone size: many; V gene: TRBV27; CDR3 length: 12; CDR3 protein: CASYDSNTEAFF; CDR3 DNA: TGTGCCAGCTATGACAGCAACACTGAAGCTTTCTTT
J gene: TRBJ2-7; D gene: TRBD1; clone size: many; V gene: TRBV7-9; CDR3 length: 15; CDR3 protein: CASSSLGQGVREQYF; CDR3 DNA: TGTGCCAGCAGCTCGCTGGGACAGGGCGTGAGGGAGCAGTACTTC
J gene: TRBJ1-2; D gene: TRBD1; clone size: many; V gene: TRBV28; CDR3 length: 14; CDR3 protein: CASSSPGQGYGYTF; CDR3 DNA: TGTGCCAGCAGTTCCCCGGGACAGGGGTATGGCTACACCTTC
J gene: TRBJ2-4; D gene: NA; clone size: few; V gene: TRBV30; CDR3 length: 15; CDR3 protein: CAWSVDGSPRNIQYF; CDR3 DNA: TGTGCCTGGAGTGTAGATGGGTCGCCGCGGAACATTCAGTACTTC
J gene: TRBJ1-1; D gene: NA; clone size: few; V gene: TRBV20-1; CDR3 length: 11; CDR3 protein: CSATDSLVAFF; CDR3 DNA: TGCAGTGCAACTGACAGCCTGGTAGCTTTCTTT
J gene: TRBJ2-3; D gene: TRBD2; clone size: many; V gene: TRBV5-1; CDR3 length: 17; CDR3 protein: CASSPWTSGRDTDTQYF; CDR3 DNA: TGCGCCAGCAGCCCGTGGACTAGCGGGAGGGACACAGATACGCAGTATTTT
J gene: TRBJ1-4; D gene: NA; clone size: NA; V gene: TRBV2; CDR3 length: 16; CDR3 protein: CASSEEGVGTNEKLFF; CDR3 DNA: TGTGCCAGCAGTGAGGAGGGGGTAGGAACTAATGAAAAACTGTTTTTT
J gene: TRBJ2-7; D gene: TRBD2; clone size: few; V gene: TRBV3-1; CDR3 length: 16; CDR3 protein: CASSQALAGGSYEQYF; CDR3 DNA: TGTGCCAGCAGCCAGGCCCTAGCGGGAGGCTCCTACGAGCAGTACTTC
J gene: TRBJ2-1; D gene: TRBD2; clone size: many; V gene: TRBV20-1; CDR3 length: 14; CDR3 protein: CSAPGLAGVWEQFF; CDR3 DNA: TGCAGTGCCCCGGGACTAGCGGGAGTTTGGGAGCAGTTCTTC
J gene: TRBJ2-7; D gene: NA; clone size: few; V gene: TRBV4-3; CDR3 length: 13; CDR3 protein: CASSQDQAGAQYF; CDR3 DNA: TGCGCCAGCAGCCAAGATCAGGCCGGGGCGCAGTACTTC
J gene: TRBJ2-1; D gene: TRBD1; clone size: many; V gene: TRBV24-1; CDR3 length: 11; CDR3 protein: CATKTGNEQFF; CDR3 DNA: TGTGCCACAAAGACAGGGAATGAGCAGTTCTTC
J gene: TRBJ2-2; D gene: NA; clone size: many; V gene: TRBV27; CDR3 length: 12; CDR3 protein: CASSFGTGELFF; CDR3 DNA: TGTGCCAGCAGCTTTGGCACCGGGGAGCTGTTTTTT
J gene: TRBJ2-5; D gene: TRBD2; clone size: few; V gene: TRBV19; CDR3 length: 15; CDR3 protein: CASSMTSALLETQYF; CDR3 DNA: TGTGCCAGTAGTATGACTAGCGCGCTGCTAGAGACCCAGTACTTC
J gene: TRBJ2-7; D gene: NA; clone size: many; V gene: TRBV29-1; CDR3 length: 14; CDR3 protein: CSARPAATPYEQYF; CDR3 DNA: TGCAGCGCCCGTCCTGCTGCCACACCCTACGAGCAGTACTTC
J gene: TRBJ2-7; D gene: NA; clone size: NA; V gene: TRBV30; CDR3 length: 13; CDR3 protein: CAWSRGRVREQYF; CDR3 DNA: TGTGCCTGGAGTCGTGGCAGGGTGCGCGAGCAGTACTTC
J gene: TRBJ2-3; D gene: NA; clone size: NA; V gene: TRBV9; CDR3 length: 14; CDR3 protein: CASSVVGYTDTQYF; CDR3 DNA: TGTGCCAGCAGCGTGGTGGGGTACACAGATACGCAGTATTTT
J gene: TRBJ1-6; D gene: TRBD1; clone size: NA; V gene: TRBV9; CDR3 length: 16; CDR3 protein: CASSTGTGTGNSPLHF; CDR3 DNA: TGTGCCAGCAGCACGGGGACAGGGACGGGTAATTCACCCCTCCACTTT
J gene: TRBJ1-1; D gene: NA; clone size: many; V gene: TRBV29-1; CDR3 length: 12; CDR3 protein: CSVDQANTEAFF; CDR3 DNA: TGCAGCGTCGATCAAGCGAACACTGAAGCTTTCTTT
J gene: TRBJ2-5; D gene: NA; clone size: many; V gene: TRBV6-2/TRBV6-3; CDR3 length: 15; CDR3 protein: CASSYTDWRPETQYF; CDR3 DNA: TGTGCCAGCAGTTACACGGACTGGCGACCAGAGACCCAGTACTTC
J gene: TRBJ2-7; D gene: TRBD1; clone size: many; V gene: TRBV7-9; CDR3 length: 14; CDR3 protein: CASSSLDRDYEQYF; CDR3 DNA: TGTGCCAGCAGCTCCCTGGACAGGGACTACGAGCAGTACTTC
J gene: TRBJ2-5; D gene: TRBD1; clone size: many; V gene: TRBV10-3; CDR3 length: 14; CDR3 protein: CAIKGGQGKETQYF; CDR3 DNA: TGTGCCATCAAAGGTGGACAGGGGAAGGAGACCCAGTACTTC
J gene: TRBJ2-5; D gene: TRBD1; clone size: many; V gene: TRBV12-3/TRBV12-4; CDR3 length: 15; CDR3 protein: CASSLDRDSQETQYF; CDR3 DNA: TGTGCCAGCAGTTTAGACCGGGACAGCCAAGAGACCCAGTACTTC
J gene: TRBJ2-3; D gene: NA; clone size: few; V gene: TRBV6-2/TRBV6-3; CDR3 length: 15; CDR3 protein: CASTPAVSSTDTQYF; CDR3 DNA: TGTGCCAGCACCCCAGCGGTGTCTAGCACAGATACGCAGTATTTT
J gene: TRBJ2-1; D gene: NA; clone size: few; V gene: TRBV5-1; CDR3 length: 16; CDR3 protein: CASSFQWGVTYNEQFF; CDR3 DNA: TGCGCCAGCAGCTTCCAGTGGGGGGTTACCTACAATGAGCAGTTCTTC
J gene: TRBJ2-3; D gene: TRBD2; clone size: many; V gene: TRBV27; CDR3 length: 17; CDR3 protein: CASSPRTSGQRRDTQYF; CDR3 DNA: TGTGCCAGCAGTCCCCGGACTAGCGGACAAAGAAGAGATACGCAGTATTTT
J gene: TRBJ2-1; D gene: NA; clone size: NA; V gene: TRBV29-1; CDR3 length: 14; CDR3 protein: CSVVGRILYNEQFF; CDR3 DNA: TGCAGCGTTGTTGGGCGAATCTTATACAATGAGCAGTTCTTC
J gene: TRBJ2-2; D gene: NA; clone size: few; V gene: TRBV7-3; CDR3 length: 17; CDR3 protein: CASSLNPSGQSTGELFF; CDR3 DNA: TGTGCCAGCAGCTTAAATCCCTCAGGGCAGAGCACCGGGGAGCTGTTTTTT
J gene: TRBJ2-2; D gene: NA; clone size: NA; V gene: TRBV5-1; CDR3 length: 16; CDR3 protein: CASSLAEGFRTGELFF; CDR3 DNA: TGCGCCAGCAGCTTGGCCGAAGGGTTCAGGACCGGGGAGCTGTTTTTT
J gene: TRBJ2-1; D gene: TRBD2; clone size: NA; V gene: TRBV4-1; CDR3 length: 16; CDR3 protein: CAGSQDMGLVNNEQFF; CDR3 DNA: TGCGCCGGCAGCCAAGATATGGGACTAGTTAACAATGAGCAGTTCTTC
J gene: TRBJ2-1; D gene: TRBD2; clone size: few; V gene: TRBV4-1; CDR3 length: 17; CDR3 protein: CASSQELSGRAGNEQFF; CDR3 DNA: TGCGCCAGCAGCCAAGAACTCAGCGGGAGGGCCGGTAATGAGCAGTTCTTC
J gene: TRBJ2-3; D gene: NA; clone size: few; V gene: TRBV30; CDR3 length: 13; CDR3 protein: CAWSVRRTDTQYF; CDR3 DNA: TGTGCCTGGAGTGTACGTCGTACAGATACGCAGTATTTT
J gene: TRBJ2-1; D gene: TRBD2; clone size: many; V gene: TRBV2; CDR3 length: 15; CDR3 protein: CASSVSGTSYNEQFF; CDR3 DNA: TGTGCCAGCAGTGTTAGCGGGACCTCCTACAATGAGCAGTTCTTC